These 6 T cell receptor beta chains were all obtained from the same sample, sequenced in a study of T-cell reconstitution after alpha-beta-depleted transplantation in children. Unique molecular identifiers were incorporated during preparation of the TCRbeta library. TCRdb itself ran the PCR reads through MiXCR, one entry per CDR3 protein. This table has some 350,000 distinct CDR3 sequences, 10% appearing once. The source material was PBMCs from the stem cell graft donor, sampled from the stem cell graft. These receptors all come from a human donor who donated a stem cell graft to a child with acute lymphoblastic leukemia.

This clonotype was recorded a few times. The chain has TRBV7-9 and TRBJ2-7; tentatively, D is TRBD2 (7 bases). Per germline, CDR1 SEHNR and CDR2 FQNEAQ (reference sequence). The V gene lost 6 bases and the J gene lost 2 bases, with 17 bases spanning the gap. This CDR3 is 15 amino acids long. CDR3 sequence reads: CASRSGGPGPYEQYF. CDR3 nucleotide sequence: TGTGCCAGCAGATCCGGGGGGCCTGGGCCCTACGAGCAGTACTTC.

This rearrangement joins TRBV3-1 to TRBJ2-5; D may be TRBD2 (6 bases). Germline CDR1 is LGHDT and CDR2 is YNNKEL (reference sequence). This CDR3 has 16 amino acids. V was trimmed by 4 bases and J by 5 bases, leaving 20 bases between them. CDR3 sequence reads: CASSPSSAGLLETQYF. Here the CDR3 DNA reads TGTGCCAGCAGCCCGTCTAGCGCGGGACTTCTTGAGACCCAGTACTTC.

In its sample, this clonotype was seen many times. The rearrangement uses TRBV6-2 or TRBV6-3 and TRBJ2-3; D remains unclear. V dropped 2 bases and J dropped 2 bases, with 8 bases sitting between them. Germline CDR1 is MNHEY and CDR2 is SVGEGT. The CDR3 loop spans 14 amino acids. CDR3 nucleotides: TGTGCCAGCAGTTACGACCATTCCACAGATACGCAGTATTTT. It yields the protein CASSYDHSTDTQYF.

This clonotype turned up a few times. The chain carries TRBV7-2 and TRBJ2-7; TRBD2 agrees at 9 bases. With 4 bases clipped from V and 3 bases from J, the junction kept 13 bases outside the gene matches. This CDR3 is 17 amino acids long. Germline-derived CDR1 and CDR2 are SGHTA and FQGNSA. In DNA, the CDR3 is TGTGCCAGCAGCTCGGGCCCCGGCGGGAGGGAGGACTACGAGCAGTACTTC. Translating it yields CASSSGPGGREDYEQYF.

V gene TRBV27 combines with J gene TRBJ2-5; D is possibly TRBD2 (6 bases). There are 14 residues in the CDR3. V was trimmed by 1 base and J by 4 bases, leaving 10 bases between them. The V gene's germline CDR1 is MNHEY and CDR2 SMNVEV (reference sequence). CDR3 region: CASSLFLGGETQYF. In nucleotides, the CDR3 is TGTGCCAGCAGTTTATTTCTGGGGGGAGAGACCCAGTACTTC.

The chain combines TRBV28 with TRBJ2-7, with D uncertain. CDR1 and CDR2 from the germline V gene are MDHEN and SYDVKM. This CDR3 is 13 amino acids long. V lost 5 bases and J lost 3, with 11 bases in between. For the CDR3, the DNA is TGTGCCAGCAGTCTAGGGTCCCTCTACGAGCAGTACTTC. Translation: CASSLGSLYEQYF.